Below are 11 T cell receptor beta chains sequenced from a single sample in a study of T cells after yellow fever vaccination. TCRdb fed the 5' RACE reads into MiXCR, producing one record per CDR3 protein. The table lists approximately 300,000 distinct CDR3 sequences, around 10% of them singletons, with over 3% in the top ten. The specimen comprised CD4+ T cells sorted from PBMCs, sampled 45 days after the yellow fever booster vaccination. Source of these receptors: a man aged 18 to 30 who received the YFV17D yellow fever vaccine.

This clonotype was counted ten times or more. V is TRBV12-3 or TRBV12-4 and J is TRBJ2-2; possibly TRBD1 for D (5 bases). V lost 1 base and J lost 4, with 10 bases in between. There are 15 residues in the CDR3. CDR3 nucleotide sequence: TGTGCCAGCAGTTTAGACAGGAGCCCCACCGGGGAGCTGTTTTTT. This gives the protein CASSLDRSPTGELFF.

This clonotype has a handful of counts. CDR3 loop: CASSLSGRVSTDTQYF. Here the CDR3 DNA reads TGCGCCAGCAGCTTGTCGGGCAGGGTAAGCACAGATACGCAGTATTTT. The rearrangement links TRBV5-1 to TRBJ2-3; the D gene is possibly TRBD1 (5 bases). The CDR3 is 16 amino acids. V was shortened by 1 base and J by 0 bases, with 12 bases between the two germline ends. Germline CDR1 and CDR2: SGHRS and YFSETQ.

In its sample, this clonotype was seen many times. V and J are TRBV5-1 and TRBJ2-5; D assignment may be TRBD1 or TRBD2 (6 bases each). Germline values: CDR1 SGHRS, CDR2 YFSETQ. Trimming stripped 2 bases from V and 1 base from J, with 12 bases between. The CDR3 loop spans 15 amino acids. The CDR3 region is CASSFGGPIQETQYF. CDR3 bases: TGCGCCAGCAGCTTTGGGGGGCCTATCCAAGAGACCCAGTACTTC.

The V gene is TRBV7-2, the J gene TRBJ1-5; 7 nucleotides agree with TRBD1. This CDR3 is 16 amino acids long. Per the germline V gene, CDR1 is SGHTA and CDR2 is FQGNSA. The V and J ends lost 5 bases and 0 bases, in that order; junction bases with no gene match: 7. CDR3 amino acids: CASSPQGGFSNQPQHF. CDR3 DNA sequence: TGTGCCAGCAGCCCGCAGGGGGGTTTTAGCAATCAGCCCCAGCATTTT.

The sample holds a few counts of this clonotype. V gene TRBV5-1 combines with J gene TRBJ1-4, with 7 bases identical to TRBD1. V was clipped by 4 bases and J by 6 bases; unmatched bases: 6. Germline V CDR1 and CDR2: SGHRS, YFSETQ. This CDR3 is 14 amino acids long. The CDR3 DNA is TGCGCCAGCAGCGAGGGACAGAGAGATGAAAAACTGTTTTTT. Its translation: CASSEGQRDEKLFF.

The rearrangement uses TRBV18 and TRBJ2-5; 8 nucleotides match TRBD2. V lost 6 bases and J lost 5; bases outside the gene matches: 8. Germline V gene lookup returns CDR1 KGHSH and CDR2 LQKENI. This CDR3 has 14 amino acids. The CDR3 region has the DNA TGTGCCAGCTCCGCGACGGGGGGGCCGGAGACCCAGTACTTC. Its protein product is CASSATGGPETQYF. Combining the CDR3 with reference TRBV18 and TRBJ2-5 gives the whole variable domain NAGVMQNPRHLVRRRGQEARLRCSPMKGHSHVYWYRQLPEEGLKFMVYLQKENIIDESGMPKERFSAEFPKEGPSILRIQQVVRGDSAAYFCASSATGGPETQYFGPGTRLLVL.

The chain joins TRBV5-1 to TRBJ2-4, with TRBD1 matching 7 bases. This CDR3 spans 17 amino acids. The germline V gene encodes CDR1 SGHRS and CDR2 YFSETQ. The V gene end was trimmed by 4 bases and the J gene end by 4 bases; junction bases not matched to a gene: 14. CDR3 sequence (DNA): TGCGCCAGCAGCCATCCGGGAATTAGGACAGGAAAAAACATTCAGTACTTC. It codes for CASSHPGIRTGKNIQYF.

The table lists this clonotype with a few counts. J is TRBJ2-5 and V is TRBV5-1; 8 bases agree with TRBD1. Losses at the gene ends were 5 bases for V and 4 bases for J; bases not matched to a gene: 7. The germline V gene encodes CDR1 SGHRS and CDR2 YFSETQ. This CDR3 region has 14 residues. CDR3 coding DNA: TGCGCCAGCAGGCTTCTTACAGGGGGAGAGACCCAGTACTTC. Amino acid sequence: CASRLLTGGETQYF.

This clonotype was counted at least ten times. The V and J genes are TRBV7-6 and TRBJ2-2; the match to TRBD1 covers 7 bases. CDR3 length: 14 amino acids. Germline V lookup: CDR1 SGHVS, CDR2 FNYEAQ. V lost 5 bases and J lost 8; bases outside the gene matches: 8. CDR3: CASSQGTARGELFF. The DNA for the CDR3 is TGTGCCAGCAGCCAGGGGACAGCCCGTGGGGAGCTGTTTTTT.

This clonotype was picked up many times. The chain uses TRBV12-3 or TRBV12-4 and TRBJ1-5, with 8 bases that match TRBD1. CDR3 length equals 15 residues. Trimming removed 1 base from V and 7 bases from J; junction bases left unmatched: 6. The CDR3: CASSLVGDRRQPQHF. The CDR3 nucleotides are TGTGCCAGCAGTTTAGTAGGGGACAGGAGACAGCCCCAGCATTTT.

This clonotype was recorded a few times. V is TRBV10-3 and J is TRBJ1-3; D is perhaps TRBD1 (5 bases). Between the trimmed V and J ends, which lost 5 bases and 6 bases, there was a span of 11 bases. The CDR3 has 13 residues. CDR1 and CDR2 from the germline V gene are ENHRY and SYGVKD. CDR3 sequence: CAISQGLENTIYF. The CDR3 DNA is TGTGCCATCAGTCAGGGACTTGAAAACACCATATATTTT.